This T cell receptor beta chain was identified during a study of regulatory T cells in long-lasting Graves disease. Regarding time point: persistent/refractory GD, antithyroid drugs over 5 years with positive TRAb. The TCR library was made from RNA that had been extracted from PBMCs in TRIzol. TCR beta libraries were built with iRepertoire HTBI primers and Arm-PCR of CDR3 regions. One entry per CDR3 protein, called by TCRdb with MiXCR from the multiplex PCR reads. The sample lists roughly 450,000 distinct CDR3 sequences, around a quarter occurring once. Trimming removed 7 bases at V and 3 bases at J, with 10 bases between. Germline lookup yields CDR1 MDHEN and CDR2 SYDVKM. This CDR3 spans 13 amino acids. This clonotype has only one observation.

The source is a female donor with Graves disease. This chain uses TRBV28 with TRBJ1-5, with D perhaps matching TRBD1 (6 bases). This material consisted of peripheral blood mononuclear cells (PBMCs), taken when the disease was refractory, from a patient treated with antithyroid drugs. The chain's CDR3 is CASNQGSNQPQHF. The CDR3 coding sequence is TGTGCCAGCAACCAGGGGTCCAATCAGCCCCAGCATTTT. Full variable domain (missing parts from reference TRBV28 and TRBJ1-5): DVKVTQSSRYLVKRTGEKVFLECVQDMDHENMFWYRQDPGLGLRLIYFSYDVKMKEKGDIPEGYSVSREKKERFSLILESASTNQTSMYLCASNQGSNQPQHFGDGTRLSIL.